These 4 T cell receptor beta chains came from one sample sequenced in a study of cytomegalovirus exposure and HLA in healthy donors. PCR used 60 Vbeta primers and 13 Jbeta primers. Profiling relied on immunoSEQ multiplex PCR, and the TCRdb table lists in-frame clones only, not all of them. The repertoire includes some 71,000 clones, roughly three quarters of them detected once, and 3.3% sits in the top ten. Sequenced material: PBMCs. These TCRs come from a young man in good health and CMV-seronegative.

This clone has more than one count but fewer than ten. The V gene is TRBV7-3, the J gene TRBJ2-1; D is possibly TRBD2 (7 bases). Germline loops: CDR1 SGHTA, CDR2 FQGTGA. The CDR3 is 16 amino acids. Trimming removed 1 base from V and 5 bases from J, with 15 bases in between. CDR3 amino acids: CASSLNAWGGHNEQFF. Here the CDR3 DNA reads TGTGCCAGCAGCTTAAATGCGTGGGGGGGCCACAATGAGCAGTTCTTC. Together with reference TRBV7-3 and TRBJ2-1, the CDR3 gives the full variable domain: GAGVSQTPSNKVTEKGKYVELRCDPISGHTALYWYRQSLGQGPEFLIYFQGTGAADDSGLPNDRFFAVRPEGSVSTLKIQRTERGDSAVYLCASSLNAWGGHNEQFFGPGTRLTVL.

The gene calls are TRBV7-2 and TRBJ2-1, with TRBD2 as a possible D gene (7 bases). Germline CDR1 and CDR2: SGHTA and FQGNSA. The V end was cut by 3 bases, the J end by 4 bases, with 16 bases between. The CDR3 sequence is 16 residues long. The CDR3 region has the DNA TGTGCCAGCAGCTTTACTCTAGGGGGGGGGTACAATGAGCAGTTCTTC. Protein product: CASSFTLGGGYNEQFF.

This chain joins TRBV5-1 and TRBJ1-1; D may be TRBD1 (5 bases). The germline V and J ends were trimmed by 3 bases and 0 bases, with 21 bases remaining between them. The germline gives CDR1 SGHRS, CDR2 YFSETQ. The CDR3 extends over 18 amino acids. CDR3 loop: CASSYMDNPLGMNTEAFF. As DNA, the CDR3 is TGCGCCAGCAGCTACATGGACAATCCCCTAGGAATGAACACTGAAGCTTTCTTT.

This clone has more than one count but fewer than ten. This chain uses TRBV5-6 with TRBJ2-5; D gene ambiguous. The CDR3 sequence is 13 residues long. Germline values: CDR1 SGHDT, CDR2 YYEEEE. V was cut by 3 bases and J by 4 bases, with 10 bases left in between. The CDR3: CASSYTQRETQYF. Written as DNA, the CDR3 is TGTGCCAGCAGCTACACGCAAAGAGAGACCCAGTACTTC.